This TCR beta chain was identified during a study of blood T cell repertoires in COVID-19. Study at large: Samples representing acute and convalescent COVID-19 were sourced from the United States, Italy and Spain. Sources were T cells, B-cell-depleted T cells, or PBMCs; the material itself was cDNA or gDNA.

This clone was detected only a few times. Assay: immunoSEQ multiplex PCR; the TCRdb copy retains only in-frame clones and omits some. This table has 250,000 to 300,000 clones, 86% appearing once. This sequence originates from a woman in her sixties or seventies with COVID-19, enrolled during active disease. Sequenced: peripheral blood.

The CDR3 loop is CSVEVQRGGTDTQYF. CDR3 nucleotide sequence: TGCAGCGTTGAAGTTCAGCGGGGGGGGACAGATACGCAGTATTTT. The chain combines TRBV29-1 with TRBJ2-3; 10 nucleotides align to TRBD2. CDR1 is SQVTM and CDR2 is ANQGSEA in the germline V gene. The CDR3 sequence is 15 residues long. Germline trimming cut 1 base from V and 3 bases from J; bases unmatched to any gene: 4.